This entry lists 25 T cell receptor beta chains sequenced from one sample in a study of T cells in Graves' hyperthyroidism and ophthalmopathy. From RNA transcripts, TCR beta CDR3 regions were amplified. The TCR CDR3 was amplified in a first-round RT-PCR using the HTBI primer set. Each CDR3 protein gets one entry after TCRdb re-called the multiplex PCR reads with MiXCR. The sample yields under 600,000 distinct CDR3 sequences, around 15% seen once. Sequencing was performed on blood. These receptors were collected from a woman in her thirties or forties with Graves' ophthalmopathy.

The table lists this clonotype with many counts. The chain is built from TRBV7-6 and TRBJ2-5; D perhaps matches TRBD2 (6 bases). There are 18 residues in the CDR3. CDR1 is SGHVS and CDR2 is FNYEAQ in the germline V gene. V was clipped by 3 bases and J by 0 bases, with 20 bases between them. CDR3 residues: CASSLSIRSRGHQETQYF. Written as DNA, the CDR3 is TGTGCCAGCAGCTTGAGTATTCGGTCGCGGGGACACCAAGAGACCCAGTACTTC.

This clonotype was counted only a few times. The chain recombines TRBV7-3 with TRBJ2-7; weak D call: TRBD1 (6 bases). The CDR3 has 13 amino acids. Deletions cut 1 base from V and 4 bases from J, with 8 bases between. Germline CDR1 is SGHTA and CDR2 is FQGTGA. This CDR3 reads CASSLKQGYEQYF. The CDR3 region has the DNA TGTGCCAGCAGCTTAAAACAGGGTTACGAGCAGTACTTC.

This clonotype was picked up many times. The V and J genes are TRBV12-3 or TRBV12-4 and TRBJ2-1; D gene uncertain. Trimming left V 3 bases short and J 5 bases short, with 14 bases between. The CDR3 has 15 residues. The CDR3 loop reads CASSFRSWAHNEQFF. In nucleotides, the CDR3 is TGTGCCAGCAGTTTTAGATCTTGGGCTCACAATGAGCAGTTCTTC.

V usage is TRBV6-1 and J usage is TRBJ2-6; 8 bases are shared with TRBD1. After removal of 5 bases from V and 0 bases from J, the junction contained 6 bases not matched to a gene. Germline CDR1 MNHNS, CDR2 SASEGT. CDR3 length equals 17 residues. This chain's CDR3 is CASSRAGGSSGANVLTF. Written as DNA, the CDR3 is TGTGCCAGCAGTCGGGCAGGGGGCAGCTCTGGGGCCAACGTCCTGACTTTC.

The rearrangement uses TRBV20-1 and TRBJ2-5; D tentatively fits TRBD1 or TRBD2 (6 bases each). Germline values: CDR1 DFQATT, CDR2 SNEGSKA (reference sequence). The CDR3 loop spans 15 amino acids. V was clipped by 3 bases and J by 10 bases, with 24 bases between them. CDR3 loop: CSASAPDSSGGGQYF. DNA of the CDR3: TGCAGTGCTAGTGCCCCGGACAGCTCCGGGGGAGGCCAGTACTTC.

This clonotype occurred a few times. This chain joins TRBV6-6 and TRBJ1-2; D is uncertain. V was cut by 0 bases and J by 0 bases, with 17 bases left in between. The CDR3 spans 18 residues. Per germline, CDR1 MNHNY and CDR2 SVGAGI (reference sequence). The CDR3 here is CASSYSMPGGSANYGYTF. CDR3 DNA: TGTGCCAGCAGTTACTCGATGCCTGGAGGGTCCGCTAACTATGGCTACACCTTC.

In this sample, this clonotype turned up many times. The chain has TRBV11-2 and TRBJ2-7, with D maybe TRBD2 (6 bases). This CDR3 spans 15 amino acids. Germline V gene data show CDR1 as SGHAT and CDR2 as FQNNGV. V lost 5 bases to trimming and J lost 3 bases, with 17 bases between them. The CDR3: CASSQLGTYIYEQYF. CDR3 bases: TGTGCCAGCAGCCAACTCGGGACTTACATCTACGAGCAGTACTTC.

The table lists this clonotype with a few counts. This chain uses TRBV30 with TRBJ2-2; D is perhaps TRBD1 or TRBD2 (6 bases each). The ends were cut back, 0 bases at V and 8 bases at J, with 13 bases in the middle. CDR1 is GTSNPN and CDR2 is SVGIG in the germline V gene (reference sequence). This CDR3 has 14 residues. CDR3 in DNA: TGTGCCTGGAGTGTCCGGGGGCCACAGGGGGAGCTGTTTTTT. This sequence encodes CAWSVRGPQGELFF.

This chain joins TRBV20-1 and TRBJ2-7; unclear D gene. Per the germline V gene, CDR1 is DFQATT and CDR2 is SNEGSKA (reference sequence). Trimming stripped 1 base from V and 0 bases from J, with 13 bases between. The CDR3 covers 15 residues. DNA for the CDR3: TGCAGTGCTAGAGGAGCAGACCACCTCTCCTACGAGCAGTACTTC. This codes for CSARGADHLSYEQYF.

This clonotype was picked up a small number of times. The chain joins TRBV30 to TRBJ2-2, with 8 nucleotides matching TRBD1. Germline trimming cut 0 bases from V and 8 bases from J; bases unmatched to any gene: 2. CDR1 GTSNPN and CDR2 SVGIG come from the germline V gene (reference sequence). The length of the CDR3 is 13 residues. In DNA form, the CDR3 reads TGTGCCTGGAGTGTGACAGGGGTTGGGGAGCTGTTTTTT. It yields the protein CAWSVTGVGELFF.

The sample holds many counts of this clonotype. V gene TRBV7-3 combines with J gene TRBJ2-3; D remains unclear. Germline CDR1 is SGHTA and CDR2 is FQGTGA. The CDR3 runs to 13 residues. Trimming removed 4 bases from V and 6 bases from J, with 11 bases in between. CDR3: CASSWTPGDTQYF. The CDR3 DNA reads TGTGCCAGCAGCTGGACCCCCGGGGATACGCAGTATTTT. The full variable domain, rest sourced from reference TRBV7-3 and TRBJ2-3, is GAGVSQTPSNKVTEKGKYVELRCDPISGHTALYWYRQSLGQGPEFLIYFQGTGAADDSGLPNDRFFAVRPEGSVSTLKIQRTERGDSAVYLCASSWTPGDTQYFGPGTRLTVL.

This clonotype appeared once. The DNA of the CDR3 is TGCGCCACCGGAAGCGGGAGGCATTACGAGCAGTACTTC. The encoded protein is CATGSGRHYEQYF. V usage is TRBV10-2 and J usage is TRBJ2-7; 9 bases line up with TRBD2. There are 13 residues in the CDR3. V lost 10 bases, J lost 4 bases, and 8 bases stayed unmatched. Germline CDR1 reads WSHSY; CDR2 reads SAAADI.

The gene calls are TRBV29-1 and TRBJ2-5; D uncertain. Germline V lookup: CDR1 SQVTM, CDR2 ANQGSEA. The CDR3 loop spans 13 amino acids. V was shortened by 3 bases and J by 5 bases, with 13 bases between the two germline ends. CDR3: CSVDFDVRETQYF. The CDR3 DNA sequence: TGCAGCGTTGATTTTGACGTGCGTGAGACCCAGTACTTC.

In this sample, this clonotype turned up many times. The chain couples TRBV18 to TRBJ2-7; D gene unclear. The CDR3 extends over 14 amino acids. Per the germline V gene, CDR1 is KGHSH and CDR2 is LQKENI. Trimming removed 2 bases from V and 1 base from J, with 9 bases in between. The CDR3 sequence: CASSPRQDSYEQYF. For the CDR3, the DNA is TGTGCCAGCTCACCAAGGCAGGATTCCTACGAGCAGTACTTC.

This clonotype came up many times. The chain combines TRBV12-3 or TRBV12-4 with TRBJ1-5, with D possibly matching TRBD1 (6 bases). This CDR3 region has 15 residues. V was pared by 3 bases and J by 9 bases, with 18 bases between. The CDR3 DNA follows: TGTGCCAGCAGTTTGGGGGGGGGCCCTTCCCTGCCCCAGCATTTT. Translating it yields CASSLGGGPSLPQHF.

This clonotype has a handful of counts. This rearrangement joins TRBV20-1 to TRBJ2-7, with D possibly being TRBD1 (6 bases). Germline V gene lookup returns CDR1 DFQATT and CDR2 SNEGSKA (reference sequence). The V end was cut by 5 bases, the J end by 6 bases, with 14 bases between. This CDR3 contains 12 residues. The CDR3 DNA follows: TGCAGTGCTCATAGAGGGGGATCCGAGCAGTACTTC. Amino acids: CSAHRGGSEQYF.

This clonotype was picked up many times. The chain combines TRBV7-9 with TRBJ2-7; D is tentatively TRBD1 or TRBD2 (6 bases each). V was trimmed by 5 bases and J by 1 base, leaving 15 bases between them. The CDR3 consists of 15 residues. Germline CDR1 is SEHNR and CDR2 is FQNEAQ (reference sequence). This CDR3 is CASSPGTGRSYEQYF. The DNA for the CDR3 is TGTGCCAGCAGCCCCGGCACAGGGAGGTCCTACGAGCAGTACTTC.

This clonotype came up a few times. CDR3 amino acids: CAWSVPGQGSYEQYF. The DNA for the CDR3 is TGTGCCTGGAGTGTACCCGGACAGGGAAGTTACGAGCAGTACTTC. V gene TRBV30 combines with J gene TRBJ2-7; 8 nucleotides match TRBD1. Germline CDR1 GTSNPN, CDR2 SVGIG (reference sequence). The J segment lost 4 bases and the V segment lost 0 bases, leaving 8 bases of the junction unmatched. This CDR3 has 15 residues.

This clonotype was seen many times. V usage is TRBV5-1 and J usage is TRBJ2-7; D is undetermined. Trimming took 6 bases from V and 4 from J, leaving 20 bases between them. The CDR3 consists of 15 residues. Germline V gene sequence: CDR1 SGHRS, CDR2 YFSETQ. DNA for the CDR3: TGCGCCAGCACAGAGGTGGCAGGCAGCCTTTACGAGCAGTACTTC. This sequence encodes CASTEVAGSLYEQYF.

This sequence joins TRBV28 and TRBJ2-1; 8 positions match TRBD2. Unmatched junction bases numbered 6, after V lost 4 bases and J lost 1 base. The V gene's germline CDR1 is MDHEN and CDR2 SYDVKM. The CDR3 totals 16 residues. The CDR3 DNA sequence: TGTGCCAGCAGTTCGGGAGGGCGGGAATCCTACAATGAGCAGTTCTTC. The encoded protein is CASSSGGRESYNEQFF.

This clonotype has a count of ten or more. Here the CDR3 reads CSSTGGATEAFF. CDR3 nucleotides: TGCAGCTCGACGGGAGGGGCCACTGAAGCTTTCTTT. This sequence joins TRBV29-1 and TRBJ1-1; tentatively, D is TRBD1 (5 bases). Germline V lookup: CDR1 SQVTM, CDR2 ANQGSEA. The CDR3 is 12 residues long. Trimming cost V 8 bases and J 4 bases, with 14 bases left between them.

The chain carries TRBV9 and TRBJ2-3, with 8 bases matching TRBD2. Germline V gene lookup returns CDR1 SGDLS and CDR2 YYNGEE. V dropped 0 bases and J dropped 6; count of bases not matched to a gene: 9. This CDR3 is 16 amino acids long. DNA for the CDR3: TGTGCCAGCAGCGTAGGGTTAGCGGGACTGACGGATACGCAGTATTTT. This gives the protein CASSVGLAGLTDTQYF.

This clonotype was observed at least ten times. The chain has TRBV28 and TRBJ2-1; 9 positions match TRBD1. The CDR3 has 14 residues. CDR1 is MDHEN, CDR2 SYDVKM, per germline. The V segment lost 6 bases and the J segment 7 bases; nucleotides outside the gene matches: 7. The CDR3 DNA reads TGTGCCAGCAGGAGCCCACAGGGGGCTAATGAGCAGTTCTTC. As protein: CASRSPQGANEQFF.

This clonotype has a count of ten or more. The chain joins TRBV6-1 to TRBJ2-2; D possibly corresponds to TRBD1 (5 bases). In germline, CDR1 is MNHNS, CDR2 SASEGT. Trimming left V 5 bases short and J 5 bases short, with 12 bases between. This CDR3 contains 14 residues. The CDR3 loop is CASSSSTGTGELFF. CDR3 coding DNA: TGTGCCAGCAGTTCATCAACAGGAACCGGGGAGCTGTTTTTT.

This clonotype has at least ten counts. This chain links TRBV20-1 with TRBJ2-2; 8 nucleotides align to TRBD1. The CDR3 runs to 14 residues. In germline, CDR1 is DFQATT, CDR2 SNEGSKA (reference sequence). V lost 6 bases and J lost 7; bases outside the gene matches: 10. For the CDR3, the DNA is TGCAGTGCCAGGGGGCCCATCTATAGCGGGGAGCTGTTTTTT. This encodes CSARGPIYSGELFF.